This T cell receptor beta chain was found in a study of T cell clonotyping in hematopoietic cell transplantation. Profiled with immunoSEQ multiplex PCR; TCRdb holds only in-frame clones, not every one. The sample includes around 14,000 clones, about 94% of them seen just once. Trimming removed 5 bases from V and 3 bases from J; junction bases left unmatched: 7. The CDR3 spans 18 residues. Germline lookup yields CDR1 ENHRY and CDR2 SYGVKD. Sequencing used PBMCs, obtained 30 days after allogeneic stem cell transplant. The source of this sequence is a male patient aged 60-69 years who had an allogeneic stem cell transplant from an unrelated donor, so the T cells may come from the graft donor. Some clones in this sample may be carry-over from other donors' samples. This chain connects TRBV10-3 to TRBJ2-6; 13 bases map to TRBD2. The CDR3 nucleotides read TGTGCCATCAGTAAATCGGGACTAGCGGGAAGTGGGGCCAACGTCCTGACTTTC. Translated, it gives CAISKSGLAGSGANVLTF.